This T cell receptor (beta chain) was recovered during a study of blood T cell repertoires in COVID-19. The table came from immunoSEQ multiplex PCR; TCRdb's copy has only in-frame clones and leaves some out. The sample yields about 66,000 clones, 82% seen once. Germline V lookup: CDR1 GTSNPN, CDR2 SVGIG (reference sequence). This CDR3 has 13 amino acids. Unmatched junction bases numbered 5, after V lost 5 bases and J lost 5 bases. This TCR was recovered from a man between 60 and 75 years old with acute or convalescent COVID-19. V is TRBV30 and J is TRBJ1-1; 10 nucleotides agree with TRBD1. Sequenced sample: peripheral blood. In DNA, the CDR3 is TGTGCCTGGGGGGGACAGGGGAGGACTGAAGCTTTCTTT. It is translated as CAWGGQGRTEAFF.